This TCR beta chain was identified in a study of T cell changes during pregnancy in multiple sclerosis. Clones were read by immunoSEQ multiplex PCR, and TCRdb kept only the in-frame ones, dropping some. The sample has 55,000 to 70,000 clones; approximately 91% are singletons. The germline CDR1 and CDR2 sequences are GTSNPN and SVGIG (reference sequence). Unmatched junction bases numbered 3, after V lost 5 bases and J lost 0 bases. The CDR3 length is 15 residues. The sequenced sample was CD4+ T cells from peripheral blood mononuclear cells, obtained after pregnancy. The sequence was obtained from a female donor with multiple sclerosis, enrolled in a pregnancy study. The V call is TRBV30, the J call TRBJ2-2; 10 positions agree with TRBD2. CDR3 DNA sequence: TGTGCCTGGGCTAGCGGGGGCGCGAACACCGGGGAGCTGTTTTTT. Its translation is CAWASGGANTGELFF.